The 29 T cell receptor beta chains reported below all come from one sample, sequenced in a study of T-cell memory formation after mild COVID-19. TCRdb ran MiXCR on the 5' RACE reads and lists one entry per CDR3 protein. This sample has around 200,000 distinct CDR3 sequences, with around 27% found just once. Source material: PBMCs or a T cell subset sorted from them (not recorded which). These receptors originate from an adult woman who had mild COVID-19 (a few samples of this study predate the infection). Cell type and time point are not known.

The genes are TRBV29-1 and TRBJ2-7; D gene uncertain. V was pared by 0 bases and J by 3 bases, with 12 bases between. Germline V lookup: CDR1 SQVTM, CDR2 ANQGSEA. There are 14 residues in the CDR3. The CDR3 reads CSVEERKGNYEQYF. CDR3 coding DNA: TGCAGCGTTGAAGAGAGAAAAGGGAACTACGAGCAGTACTTC.

The gene calls are TRBV27 and TRBJ2-7, with D perhaps given as TRBD1 or TRBD2 (5 bases each). Germline CDR1 reads MNHEY; CDR2 reads SMNVEV (reference sequence). CDR3 size: 11 residues. Trimming removed 8 bases from V and 6 bases from J, with 11 bases in between. The DNA of the CDR3 is TGTGCCAGCGGGACCTTGGGCGAGCAGTACTTC. Its protein product is CASGTLGEQYF.

This clonotype has just a few counts. The chain is built from TRBV5-1 and TRBJ2-1; TRBD1 matches 9 bases. V lost 4 bases and J lost 3; bases outside the gene matches: 5. This CDR3 comprises 15 residues. The germline V gene has CDR1 SGHRS and CDR2 YFSETQ. CDR3 sequence (DNA): TGCGCCAGCAGCCCCGGGACAGGGTTCTACAATGAGCAGTTCTTC. It is translated as CASSPGTGFYNEQFF.

The chain is built from TRBV5-1 and TRBJ2-3; either TRBD1 or TRBD2 may fit D (6 bases each). CDR3 length: 14 residues. Trimming shortened V by 0 bases and J by 6 bases, and 11 bases separated the two germline ends. Germline values: CDR1 SGHRS, CDR2 YFSETQ. CDR3 loop: CASSLGQAGDTQYF. The CDR3, as DNA: TGCGCCAGCAGCTTGGGACAGGCGGGGGATACGCAGTATTTT.

This clonotype has a handful of counts. The chain uses TRBV6-2 or TRBV6-3 and TRBJ2-1, with 13 bases fitting TRBD2. V dropped 2 bases and J dropped 4; count of bases not matched to a gene: 8. Germline V gene lookup returns CDR1 MNHEY and CDR2 SVGEGT. CDR3 length: 18 amino acids. CDR3 nucleotides: TGTGCCAGCAGTTACGGGGATACTAGCGGGAGGGGGTACAATGAGCAGTTCTTC. Encoded protein: CASSYGDTSGRGYNEQFF.

The sample holds a few counts of this clonotype. The chain recombines TRBV9 with TRBJ1-2; 12 bases are a match to TRBD1. V was pared by 3 bases and J by 8 bases, with 11 bases of the junction left unmatched. Germline loops: CDR1 SGDLS, CDR2 YYNGEE. The CDR3 has 16 residues. The CDR3 DNA reads TGTGCCAGCAGCGCGTTCTCCGGGACAGGGGGCTTAGGCTACACCTTC. This encodes CASSAFSGTGGLGYTF.

This clonotype was detected only once. The chain carries TRBV7-9 and TRBJ2-1; 11 bases are a match to TRBD2. Germline CDR1 and CDR2: SEHNR and FQNEAQ (reference sequence). The ends lost 6 bases at V and 0 bases at J; junction bases unmatched: 7. This CDR3 has 17 amino acids. The CDR3: CASRSSGGPSSYNEQFF. DNA for the CDR3: TGTGCCAGCAGGTCTAGCGGGGGGCCTTCCTCCTACAATGAGCAGTTCTTC.

The V call is TRBV12-3 or TRBV12-4, the J call TRBJ2-7, with D maybe TRBD1 (5 bases). The CDR3 extends over 14 amino acids. V lost 6 bases and J lost 3, with 15 bases in between. The CDR3 protein is CASSAPTQGYEQYF. As DNA, the CDR3 is TGTGCCAGCAGCGCCCCAACGCAGGGCTACGAGCAGTACTTC.

In its sample, this clonotype was seen once. This rearrangement joins TRBV6-5 to TRBJ2-5; unclear D gene. Germline CDR1 and CDR2: MNHEY and SVGAGI. Trimming left V 6 bases short and J 5 bases short, with 7 bases between. The CDR3 is 11 amino acids. The CDR3 DNA follows: TGTGCCAGCAGACGAACGGAGACCCAGTACTTC. Residues: CASRRTETQYF.

This clonotype was observed a few times. The chain employs TRBV5-1 and TRBJ2-5; the match to TRBD2 covers 13 bases. The CDR3 length is 17 residues. CDR1 is SGHRS, CDR2 YFSETQ, per germline. J lost 2 bases, V lost 0 bases, and 4 bases had no gene match. CDR3 protein: CASSLGGTSGVQETQYF. Here the CDR3 DNA reads TGCGCCAGCAGCTTGGGGGGGACTAGCGGGGTTCAAGAGACCCAGTACTTC.

This clonotype was counted between two and nine times. This chain joins TRBV24-1 and TRBJ2-5; 8 nucleotides match TRBD1. The ends lost 3 bases at V and 2 bases at J; junction bases unmatched: 7. The CDR3 spans 16 residues. Germline values: CDR1 KGHDR, CDR2 SFDVKD. The CDR3 loop is CATSDAGRGQQETQYF. CDR3 sequence (DNA): TGTGCCACCAGTGATGCCGGCAGGGGGCAACAAGAGACCCAGTACTTC.

The rearrangement uses TRBV12-3 or TRBV12-4 and TRBJ2-1; D ambiguous. The CDR3 is 15 residues long. V was cut by 6 bases and J by 3 bases, with 15 bases left in between. The CDR3 loop reads CASSPAKTFYNEQFF. The CDR3 bases are TGTGCCAGCAGCCCTGCGAAGACTTTCTACAATGAGCAGTTCTTC.

This clonotype was counted a few times. The gene calls are TRBV6-2 or TRBV6-3 and TRBJ2-5, with TRBD2 matching over 15 bases. With 2 bases clipped from V and 1 base from J, the junction kept 5 bases outside the gene matches. The CDR3 runs 18 residues. Germline loops: CDR1 MNHEY, CDR2 SVGEGT. The CDR3 spells CASSYVGTSGGRQETQYF. The CDR3 DNA reads as TGTGCCAGCAGTTACGTCGGGACTAGCGGGGGGCGCCAAGAGACCCAGTACTTC.

This chain links TRBV9 with TRBJ1-1; D might be TRBD1 (6 bases). The CDR3 has 11 amino acids. Germline CDR1 and CDR2: SGDLS and YYNGEE. V lost 10 bases and J lost 12, with 19 bases in between. This CDR3 reads CASGGAVEPFF. The CDR3 DNA reads TGTGCCTCCGGGGGGGCAGTCGAGCCTTTCTTT.

The chain links TRBV7-3 to TRBJ2-6; the D is unclear. This CDR3 spans 13 amino acids. Germline CDR1 and CDR2: SGHTA and FQGTGA. V dropped 6 bases and J dropped 4 bases, with 7 bases sitting between them. For the CDR3, the DNA is TGTGCCAGCAGGGCCCCCGGGGCCAACGTCCTGACTTTC. It encodes CASRAPGANVLTF.

As DNA, the CDR3 is TGTGCCACCAGAGGGACAGGGGGCCTTGGCTACACCTTC. Protein product: CATRGTGGLGYTF. The chain has TRBV24-1 and TRBJ1-2; 12 nucleotides agree with TRBD1. The CDR3 extends over 13 amino acids. Germline V CDR1 and CDR2: KGHDR, SFDVKD. The trim removed 7 bases at V and 7 bases at J, leaving 3 bases unmatched.

This sequence joins TRBV28 and TRBJ1-1; D is possibly TRBD1 (5 bases). The CDR3 has 14 amino acids. CDR1 MDHEN and CDR2 SYDVKM come from the germline V gene. With 6 bases removed from V and 1 base from J, the gap between germline ends came to 12 bases. The CDR3 nucleotides read TGTGCCAGCAGGACCCTTCAGGGGAACACTGAAGCTTTCTTT. Its protein is CASRTLQGNTEAFF.

The CDR3 loop reads CASIAGQGYGYTF. DNA for the CDR3: TGTGCCAGCATCGCAGGGCAAGGGTATGGCTACACCTTC. The rearrangement uses TRBV6-5 and TRBJ1-2, with a weak D call TRBD1 (5 bases). The V and J ends lost 7 bases and 5 bases respectively, with 14 bases between them. CDR1 and CDR2 from the germline V gene are MNHEY and SVGAGI. CDR3 length equals 13 residues.

This clonotype has only a few counts. The V gene is TRBV24-1, the J gene TRBJ2-3; D is uncertain. Germline CDR1 and CDR2: KGHDR and SFDVKD. Trimming cost V 1 base and J 0 bases, with 7 bases left between them. The CDR3 has 15 residues. The CDR3 DNA reads as TGTGCCACCAGTGATTTAACGGAGAGCACAGATACGCAGTATTTT. Translating gives CATSDLTESTDTQYF.

This clonotype was counted ten times or more. The rearrangement links TRBV7-2 to TRBJ2-1; the D is unclear. V was cut by 1 base and J by 0 bases, with 7 bases left in between. The germline V gene encodes CDR1 SGHTA and CDR2 FQGNSA. The CDR3 is 15 amino acids. DNA for the CDR3: TGTGCCAGCAGCTTAGACTATACCTCCTACAATGAGCAGTTCTTC. It encodes CASSLDYTSYNEQFF.

This clonotype was detected a few times. The V call is TRBV5-1, the J call TRBJ2-7, with D possibly TRBD1 on 6 matching bases. This CDR3 comprises 13 residues. V shed 4 bases and J shed 3 bases, with 11 bases lying between them. Germline CDR1 SGHRS, CDR2 YFSETQ. The CDR3 DNA is TGCGCCAGCAGCCACATGACAGGCTACGAGCAGTACTTC. This translates into CASSHMTGYEQYF.

The rearrangement links TRBV10-3 to TRBJ1-5; D ambiguous. The V and J ends lost 2 bases and 0 bases respectively, with 11 bases between them. CDR1 and CDR2 from the germline V gene are ENHRY and SYGVKD. This CDR3 spans 16 amino acids. The DNA of the CDR3 is TGTGCCATCAGTGAGGGGCTAGCCTATAGCAATCAGCCCCAGCATTTT. This encodes CAISEGLAYSNQPQHF.

This clonotype came up a few times. The gene calls are TRBV20-1 and TRBJ1-2, with D possibly matching TRBD1 (6 bases). The CDR3 extends over 13 amino acids. V dropped 0 bases and J dropped 6 bases, with 11 bases sitting between them. Per the germline V gene, CDR1 is DFQATT and CDR2 is SNEGSKA (reference sequence). The CDR3 DNA is TGCAGTGCTAGAGATCGGGGGGCTGATGGCTACACCTTC. Protein sequence: CSARDRGADGYTF.

In this sample, this clonotype turned up a few times. The chain recombines TRBV5-4 with TRBJ2-2; TRBD1 matches 7 bases. The J segment lost 1 base and the V segment lost 7 bases, leaving 1 base of the junction unmatched. CDR3 length: 13 amino acids. Germline V lookup: CDR1 SGHNT, CDR2 YYREEE (reference sequence). In DNA, the CDR3 is TGTGCCAGCCAGGGGGAGAACACCGGGGAGCTGTTTTTT. This codes for CASQGENTGELFF.

A few counts support this clonotype. The gene calls are TRBV4-3 and TRBJ2-5, with 7 bases identical to TRBD1. The V and J ends lost 5 bases and 5 bases, in that order; junction bases with no gene match: 8. CDR1 LGHNA and CDR2 YSLEER come from the germline V gene. The CDR3 has 14 residues. The CDR3 region is CASSTLNRGETQYF. The CDR3 DNA reads as TGCGCCAGCAGCACCTTAAACAGGGGCGAGACCCAGTACTTC.

The chain carries TRBV9 and TRBJ2-1; 9 bases fit TRBD2. The trim removed 4 bases at V and 6 bases at J, leaving 17 bases unmatched. The CDR3 consists of 18 residues. Per germline, CDR1 SGDLS and CDR2 YYNGEE. The CDR3 bases are TGTGCCAGCAGCCCGACCCGGGGCGCTAGCGGGACCCGCAATGAGCAGTTCTTC. It specifies CASSPTRGASGTRNEQFF.

This clonotype came up a few times. The chain employs TRBV12-3 or TRBV12-4 and TRBJ2-3, with a weak D call TRBD1 (5 bases). The CDR3 is 14 amino acids. V dropped 6 bases and J dropped 0 bases, with 10 bases sitting between them. The CDR3 region is CASSPRTSTDTQYF. The DNA of the CDR3 is TGTGCCAGCAGCCCGAGGACAAGCACAGATACGCAGTATTTT.

The rearrangement joins TRBV5-1 to TRBJ2-7; 9 nucleotides line up with TRBD1. J gave up 2 bases and V 1 base, and 1 base lay outside the gene matches. The CDR3 consists of 14 residues. CDR1 SGHRS and CDR2 YFSETQ come from the germline V gene. CDR3: CASSLRDRAYEQYF. DNA for the CDR3: TGCGCCAGCAGCTTGAGGGACAGGGCCTACGAGCAGTACTTC.

In this sample, this clonotype turned up a few times. CDR3 bases: TGTGCCAGCCAGGGGTCGAAGAATGAAAAACTGTTTTTT. Translating gives CASQGSKNEKLFF. V usage is TRBV7-9 and J usage is TRBJ1-4; weak D call: TRBD1 (6 bases). Germline V gene sequence: CDR1 SEHNR, CDR2 FQNEAQ (reference sequence). Trimming removed 8 bases from V and 5 bases from J, with 12 bases in between. CDR3 length equals 13 residues.